A selection of T cell receptor beta chains follows, all from one sample in a study of vaccination effects on CD4 cells after COVID-19. Profiling relied on immunoSEQ multiplex PCR, and the TCRdb table lists in-frame clones only, not all of them. The data show about 24,000 clones, approximately 70% seen once. For these TCRs, the target antigens are not known. Sequencing was performed on CD4+ T cells from PBMCs cultured with HCoV-NL63 spike peptides, taken after COVID-19 vaccination. The source is a human donor who received a COVID-19 vaccine. Each CDR3 is given with its conserved first and last residue. A D gene is named only where the DNA matches it firmly. Size tells how often a clone was seen (once, few, many) or the class of an expanded clone, and some rows leave it out.

j_call: TRBJ2-3
v_call: TRBV6-4
clone_size: NA
d_call: TRBD2
cdr3_nt: TGTGCCAGCAGTGACTCTAGCGGGAGTATCGATACGCAGTATTTT
cdr3_aa: CASSDSSGSIDTQYF

j_call: TRBJ2-2
v_call: TRBV2
clone_size: NA
d_call: TRBD2
cdr3_nt: TGTGCCAGCAGGGCTCGGACTAGCGTTCCCACCGGGGAGCTGTTTTTT
cdr3_aa: CASRARTSVPTGELFF

j_call: TRBJ2-5
v_call: TRBV18
clone_size: NA
d_call: NA
cdr3_nt: TGTGCCAGCTCACCATACGCGGACCAAGAGACCCAGTACTTC
cdr3_aa: CASSPYADQETQYF

j_call: TRBJ2-7
v_call: TRBV7-9
clone_size: once
d_call: NA
cdr3_nt: TGTGCCAGCAGCTTGTTAGGAGAGGGAAAGCGCAACGAGCAGTACTTC
cdr3_aa: CASSLLGEGKRNEQYF

j_call: TRBJ1-1
v_call: TRBV6-6
clone_size: few
d_call: NA
cdr3_nt: TGTGCCACCAGGTGGGGCAGAGACACTGAAGCTTTCTTT
cdr3_aa: CATRWGRDTEAFF

j_call: TRBJ1-1
v_call: TRBV24-1
clone_size: NA
d_call: NA
cdr3_nt: TGTGCCACCACGTACGCAGGGGCAGCTTTCTTT
cdr3_aa: CATTYAGAAFF

j_call: TRBJ2-7
v_call: TRBV30
clone_size: NA
d_call: TRBD1
cdr3_nt: TGTGCCTGTTCTTATGGACAGGGGAGCAAGCAGTACTTC
cdr3_aa: CACSYGQGSKQYF

j_call: TRBJ1-1
v_call: TRBV10-3
clone_size: NA
d_call: NA
cdr3_nt: TGTGCCATCAGTCAGGAAAGAGGATCTGAAGCTTTCTTT
cdr3_aa: CAISQERGSEAFF

j_call: TRBJ1-3
v_call: TRBV6-5
clone_size: NA
d_call: NA
cdr3_nt: TGTGCCAGCAGTTACTCTCGGGTGGTGTCTGGAAACACCATATATTTT
cdr3_aa: CASSYSRVVSGNTIYF

j_call: TRBJ2-1
v_call: TRBV30
clone_size: NA
d_call: TRBD2
cdr3_nt: TGTGCCTGGAGGGTAGCGGGGGGGCCATTGGTTGAGCAGTTCTTC
cdr3_aa: CAWRVAGGPLVEQFF

j_call: TRBJ2-3
v_call: TRBV5-8
clone_size: NA
d_call: TRBD2
cdr3_nt: TGTGCCCTTAGCCGGGGGGTTAGCACAGATACGCAGTATTTT
cdr3_aa: CALSRGVSTDTQYF

j_call: TRBJ1-3
v_call: TRBV6-5
clone_size: NA
d_call: NA
cdr3_nt: TGTGCCAGCAGTTCTGGGGGGGCGCGGGGAAACACCATATATTTT
cdr3_aa: CASSSGGARGNTIYF

j_call: TRBJ1-6
v_call: TRBV5-5
clone_size: NA
d_call: TRBD1
cdr3_nt: TGTGCCAGCAGCGAGACAGGGAAGGGTTCACCCCTCCACTTT
cdr3_aa: CASSETGKGSPLHF

j_call: TRBJ2-7
v_call: TRBV5-5
clone_size: NA
d_call: NA
cdr3_nt: TGTGCCAGCAGCTTGCGGGGGGCGGGGGAGCAGTACTTC
cdr3_aa: CASSLRGAGEQYF

j_call: TRBJ1-2
v_call: TRBV29-1
clone_size: NA
d_call: TRBD1
cdr3_nt: TGCAGCGTTTCAGGGGGTGCGGTCTATGGCTACACCTTC
cdr3_aa: CSVSGGAVYGYTF

j_call: TRBJ1-2
v_call: TRBV3-1/TRBV3-2
clone_size: NA
d_call: NA
cdr3_nt: TGTGCCAGCAGCCCCGGACGACTATTGGTTGGGGGCTACACCTTC
cdr3_aa: CASSPGRLLVGGYTF

j_call: TRBJ2-7
v_call: TRBV5-6
clone_size: NA
d_call: NA
cdr3_nt: TGTGCCAGCAGCTCCCTCGGACGCCGCGAGCAGTACTTC
cdr3_aa: CASSSLGRREQYF

j_call: TRBJ2-1
v_call: TRBV5-1
clone_size: NA
d_call: TRBD2
cdr3_nt: TGCGCCAGCAGCTTGTTTGCTAGCGGGAGCTCGATGGTGAATGAGCAGTTCTTC
cdr3_aa: CASSLFASGSSMVNEQFF

j_call: TRBJ1-2
v_call: TRBV4-1
clone_size: NA
d_call: TRBD1
cdr3_nt: TGCGCCAGCAGCCAATTTCCGGGACAGGGATCGGCCGGCTACACCTTC
cdr3_aa: CASSQFPGQGSAGYTF

j_call: TRBJ1-1
v_call: TRBV18
clone_size: NA
d_call: NA
cdr3_nt: TGTGCCAGCTCACCAGGGGAGGGGACAACGAACACTGAAGCTTTCTTT
cdr3_aa: CASSPGEGTTNTEAFF

j_call: TRBJ2-5
v_call: TRBV2
clone_size: NA
d_call: TRBD1
cdr3_nt: TGTGCCAGCAGCTTGGGACAGGGGGGGGAGACCCAGTACTTC
cdr3_aa: CASSLGQGGETQYF

j_call: TRBJ2-5
v_call: TRBV5-1
clone_size: NA
d_call: NA
cdr3_nt: TGCGCCAGCAGCTTGGCGCCCGGACCCCAAGAGACCCAGTACTTC
cdr3_aa: CASSLAPGPQETQYF

j_call: TRBJ1-1
v_call: TRBV5-1
clone_size: NA
d_call: NA
cdr3_nt: TGCGCCAGCAGCGTAGGGGAGTTTGTCACTGAAGCTTTCTTT
cdr3_aa: CASSVGEFVTEAFF

j_call: TRBJ2-6
v_call: TRBV19
clone_size: NA
d_call: NA
cdr3_nt: TGTGCCAGTAGTCCTCACGCCGCACCTGGGGCCAACGTCCTGACTTTC
cdr3_aa: CASSPHAAPGANVLTF

j_call: TRBJ2-2
v_call: TRBV30
clone_size: NA
d_call: NA
cdr3_nt: TGTGCCTGGAGAGGGCTTCAGGGCAGGGGAACCGGGGAGCTGTTTTTT
cdr3_aa: CAWRGLQGRGTGELFF

j_call: TRBJ1-3
v_call: TRBV7-9
clone_size: NA
d_call: NA
cdr3_nt: TGTGCCAGCAGCTTATGGACAGCCGAGACGGGAAACACCATATATTTT
cdr3_aa: CASSLWTAETGNTIYF

j_call: TRBJ1-2
v_call: TRBV29-1
clone_size: once
d_call: TRBD1
cdr3_nt: TGCAGCGTTGAAGTTGTGCAGGGGGCCTATGGCTACACCTTC
cdr3_aa: CSVEVVQGAYGYTF

j_call: TRBJ2-5
v_call: TRBV6-5
clone_size: NA
d_call: NA
cdr3_nt: TGTGCCAGCGGCATCAGGGCTTTCCCCAAAGAGACCCAGTACTTC
cdr3_aa: CASGIRAFPKETQYF

j_call: TRBJ2-2
v_call: TRBV19
clone_size: NA
d_call: TRBD2
cdr3_nt: TGTGCCAGTACCAGTTCCCCTTTAGCGGGGAACACCGGGGAGCTGTTTTTT
cdr3_aa: CASTSSPLAGNTGELFF

j_call: TRBJ2-3
v_call: TRBV12-3/TRBV12-4
clone_size: NA
d_call: NA
cdr3_nt: TGTGCCAGCAGCTGGGGCACAGATACGCAGTATTTT
cdr3_aa: CASSWGTDTQYF

j_call: TRBJ1-1
v_call: TRBV27
clone_size: NA
d_call: NA
cdr3_nt: TGTGCCAGCAACAAGCGGTTTATGAACACTGAAGCTTTCTTT
cdr3_aa: CASNKRFMNTEAFF

j_call: TRBJ1-2
v_call: TRBV19
clone_size: once
d_call: NA
cdr3_nt: TGTGCCAGTAGTATGGAATCCGCACTCCTCTATGGCTACACCTTC
cdr3_aa: CASSMESALLYGYTF

j_call: TRBJ2-7
v_call: TRBV4-1
clone_size: once
d_call: NA
cdr3_nt: TGCGCCAGCAGGTCACCGAACTACGAGCAGTACTTC
cdr3_aa: CASRSPNYEQYF

j_call: TRBJ1-5
v_call: TRBV4-1
clone_size: few
d_call: TRBD1
cdr3_nt: TGCGCCAGCAGCTCCCCCCTCGACAGGGGCAATCAGCCCCAGCATTTT
cdr3_aa: CASSSPLDRGNQPQHF

j_call: TRBJ1-2
v_call: TRBV5-1
clone_size: NA
d_call: NA
cdr3_nt: TGCGCCAGCAGCTCGGCGGCACATACTAACTATGGCTACACCTTC
cdr3_aa: CASSSAAHTNYGYTF

j_call: TRBJ2-3
v_call: TRBV5-1
clone_size: once
d_call: NA
cdr3_nt: TGCGCCAGCAGCCAAAACGGGATCCTCACAGATACGCAGTATTTT
cdr3_aa: CASSQNGILTDTQYF

j_call: TRBJ2-1
v_call: TRBV5-1
clone_size: NA
d_call: NA
cdr3_nt: TGCGCCAGCAGCTCGGACGGGTACAATGAGCAGTTCTTC
cdr3_aa: CASSSDGYNEQFF

j_call: TRBJ1-1
v_call: TRBV19
clone_size: NA
d_call: TRBD1
cdr3_nt: TGTGCCAGTCGCAGGGGGGACACTGAAGCTTTCTTT
cdr3_aa: CASRRGDTEAFF

j_call: TRBJ2-1
v_call: TRBV11-3
clone_size: NA
d_call: NA
cdr3_nt: TGTGCCAGCAGCTCCCAATACAATGAGCAGTTCTTC
cdr3_aa: CASSSQYNEQFF

j_call: TRBJ2-2
v_call: TRBV9
clone_size: NA
d_call: TRBD2
cdr3_nt: TGTGCCAGCAGCCCCCAGCCCCTAGCGGGGGGGAACACCGGGGAGCTGTTTTTT
cdr3_aa: CASSPQPLAGGNTGELFF

j_call: TRBJ1-2
v_call: TRBV10-3
clone_size: NA
d_call: NA
cdr3_nt: TGTGCCATCAGTGAGACTGAAGGGTGGTCAGACTTTGGGGGCTACACCTTC
cdr3_aa: CAISETEGWSDFGGYTF

j_call: TRBJ2-7
v_call: TRBV19
clone_size: NA
d_call: TRBD2
cdr3_nt: TGTGCCAGTAGCCAGACTAGCGGGGGCCCGACTTACGAGCAGTACTTC
cdr3_aa: CASSQTSGGPTYEQYF

j_call: TRBJ1-4
v_call: TRBV7-9
clone_size: once
d_call: TRBD1
cdr3_nt: TGTGCCAGCAGCCAAGGACAGGGGGCTGCTAATGAAAAACTGTTTTTT
cdr3_aa: CASSQGQGAANEKLFF

j_call: TRBJ2-5
v_call: TRBV5-1
clone_size: NA
d_call: TRBD2
cdr3_nt: TGCGCCAGCAGCCTCGCTAGCGGGGGGGCCTTGGAGACCCAGTACTTC
cdr3_aa: CASSLASGGALETQYF

j_call: TRBJ2-7
v_call: TRBV6-5
clone_size: NA
d_call: NA
cdr3_nt: TGTGCCAGCAGTTACTCACTCGGCCCTTCCTACGAGCAGTACTTC
cdr3_aa: CASSYSLGPSYEQYF

j_call: TRBJ1-2
v_call: TRBV5-5
clone_size: NA
d_call: TRBD1
cdr3_nt: TGTGCCAGCAGCATGACAGGGCTGGATGGCTACACCTTC
cdr3_aa: CASSMTGLDGYTF

j_call: TRBJ2-2
v_call: TRBV6-5
clone_size: NA
d_call: TRBD1
cdr3_nt: TGTGCCAGCAGTTACCTAGGGACAGGGGGCTTTGGGGAGCTGTTTTTT
cdr3_aa: CASSYLGTGGFGELFF

j_call: TRBJ1-2
v_call: TRBV6-5
clone_size: NA
d_call: TRBD1
cdr3_nt: TGTGCCAGCAGTCAAACCGGGACAGGGGTCTATGGCTACACCTTC
cdr3_aa: CASSQTGTGVYGYTF

j_call: TRBJ1-4
v_call: TRBV5-4
clone_size: NA
d_call: TRBD1
cdr3_nt: TGTGCCAGCAGCCGGAACCGGGACAGTAATGAAAAACTGTTTTTT
cdr3_aa: CASSRNRDSNEKLFF

j_call: TRBJ1-1
v_call: TRBV6-5
clone_size: NA
d_call: NA
cdr3_nt: TGTGCCAGCCTCCCGGCAGGGGTGAACACTGAAGCTTTCTTT
cdr3_aa: CASLPAGVNTEAFF

j_call: TRBJ1-5
v_call: TRBV6-5
clone_size: NA
d_call: TRBD1
cdr3_nt: TGTGCCAGCAGGGACAGGGGGAATGGCAATCAGCCCCAGCATTTT
cdr3_aa: CASRDRGNGNQPQHF

j_call: TRBJ1-1
v_call: TRBV5-1
clone_size: NA
d_call: TRBD1
cdr3_nt: TGCGCCAGCAGCCCGGGGACAGGAAGGTATGAAGCTTTCTTT
cdr3_aa: CASSPGTGRYEAFF

j_call: TRBJ1-1
v_call: TRBV7-8
clone_size: few
d_call: NA
cdr3_nt: TGTGCCAGCAGCTCCCATCGGGCCGCAGGGTACACTGAAGCTTTCTTT
cdr3_aa: CASSSHRAAGYTEAFF

j_call: TRBJ2-1
v_call: TRBV6-5
clone_size: NA
d_call: NA
cdr3_nt: TGTGCCAGCGGGGGGGGCGGTTATGGTGAGCAGTTCTTC
cdr3_aa: CASGGGGYGEQFF